Sequencing of this TCR beta chain was carried out in a study of CD8 T cells in Susac syndrome. CDR3 length: 16 residues. V was pared by 0 bases and J by 6 bases, with 10 bases of the junction left unmatched. Germline CDR1 SGDLS, CDR2 YYNGEE. With random hexamers, roughly 0.45 to 1 ug RNA was reverse transcribed. The TCR beta CDR3 was amplified by immunoSEQ multiplex PCR across 54 Vbeta, 13 Jbeta. TCRdb called the immunoSEQ multiplex PCR reads again in MiXCR, with one record for every CDR3 protein. This table holds hundreds of thousands of distinct CDR3 sequences, roughly 81% found once. Turning to this clonotype: Its matching antigen is unknown.

Multiple sclerosis controls were treatment-naive patients with stable or active relapsing-remitting disease. It was negative isolation that provided the CD8+ and CD4+ T cells, whereas TEMRA cells were enriched by FACS. General observations from the study: Regarding the TCR sequencing and HLA analysis, the study admitted that a relatively small number of individuals were involved.

The chain employs TRBV9 and TRBJ1-2; the match to TRBD1 covers 8 bases. The source material was CD8+ T cells from PBMCs. The receptor's source is a human donor with multiple sclerosis. The CDR3 is CASSVAVDRVGDGYTF. As DNA, the CDR3 is TGTGCCAGCAGCGTAGCCGTGGACAGGGTGGGGGATGGCTACACCTTC. Full variable domain (remainder filled in from reference TRBV9 and TRBJ1-2): DSGVTQTPKHLITATGQRVTLRCSPRSGDLSVYWYQQSLDQGLQFLIQYYNGEERAKGNILERFSAQQFPDLHSELNLSSLELGDSALYFCASSVAVDRVGDGYTFGSGTRLTVV.